This note documents a single TCR beta chain sequence. The data were obtained in a study of memory CD4+ T cells and cytomegalovirus serostatus. Profiled with immunoSEQ multiplex PCR; TCRdb holds only in-frame clones, not every one. This sample carries approximately 60,000 clones, around 80% of them seen once, and the ten largest clones take roughly 1%. The sort gate was single viable CD3+CD4+CD8-CD45RO+ cells for memory CD4+ T cells. V lost 4 bases to trimming and J lost 2 bases, with 16 bases between them. This CDR3 is built from 15 residues. Germline V gene sequence: CDR1 SGDLS, CDR2 YYNGEE. V is TRBV9 and J is TRBJ2-7; tentative D call: TRBD1 (6 bases). Sample: memory CD4+ T cells from blood. The clonotype was recovered from an adult in good health and CMV-seronegative. CDR3: CASSPRGWSPYEQYF. The CDR3 DNA reads as TGTGCCAGCAGCCCGAGGGGGTGGAGTCCCTACGAGCAGTACTTC.